The sequence of this TCR beta chain was determined in a study of blood T cell repertoires in COVID-19 (dated by TCRdb to 2018 to 2021). Regarding the research as a whole: ImmuneRACE Cohort 3 recovered participants were defined by two consecutive negative NP/OP PCR tests, healthcare professional clearance, or symptom resolution. Samples from collaborators originated in the United States, Italy and Spain and spanned both the acute and convalescent phases of COVID-19. The prospective study material was composed of cDNA or gDNA derived from T cells, B-cell-depleted T cells, or PBMCs. Deeply sampled blood TCRbeta repertoires from subjects exposed to, actively infected with, or recovered from COVID-19 were included in the dataset. The repertoires were released in a freely available public database intended as a resource for research on the immune response to SARS-CoV-2. Samples came from the ongoing ImmuneRACE study (first 160 participants) plus 1,254 subjects from 6 global collaborators. The sample metadata nearly always contained a de-identified subject ID, COVID-19 status, age in years and sex. Where available, HLA class I and class II types were obtained from metadata supplied by the sample provider rather than from assay-based typing. Study-level results and caveats: The amount of clinical and demographic metadata varied by source and participant and was provided uncurated.

Note on this clone: Its antigen is currently not known. No clone much larger than this one lies a single base away; base qualities are absent.

In the prospective study, participants were about 18 to 90 years old, resided in around 25 geographic areas of the United States, and were enrolled through a virtual design. To assign participants to cohorts, the prospective study relied on clinical history that participants themselves reported in a screening survey and a study questionnaire. Each participant in the prospective study had whole blood, serum and a nasopharyngeal or oropharyngeal swab collected by mobile phlebotomists. Over a roughly 2-month period, participants in the prospective study had the option of providing additional blood draws and questionnaires. Prospective study blood samples were shipped either frozen or at room temperature before DNA extraction. The immunoSEQ Assay, a bias-controlled multiplex PCR, was used to amplify TCRbeta CDR3 regions from genomic DNA. The authors processed their data as follows. Nucleated cell counts per sample were estimated from amplification of reference gene primers within the assay. Sequence reads were collapsed and filtered to measure the absolute abundance of every unique TCRbeta CDR3 rearrangement. For each sample, productive Simpson clonality was calculated as the square root of Simpson's diversity index across productive rearrangements. Not all clones reach the TCRdb copy of this immuneACCESS table, which keeps in-frame sequences only. Checked studies attribute under half of the gap to unresolved V genes and leave the rest unexplained. That table furnishes V, J and clone size, whereas the DNA furnished D and trimming. The sample contains 250,000 to 300,000 clones, 88% of them found a single time. The ten largest clones add up to 2% of the sample.

The CDR3 sequence holds 14 residues, the cysteine and phenylalanine included. CDR3 DNA only is kept here, 42 bases in frame from base 1. Trimming at the junction amounts to 0 bases on V and 6 bases on J, and the germline ends lie 13 bases apart. From the germline V gene, CDR1 is SGDLS and CDR2 is YYNGEE. This TCR was sampled from an older woman in a cohort exposed to, infected with or recovered from COVID-19 (not recorded which). The V and J segments used are TRBV9 and TRBJ2-7; TRBD2 is perhaps the D gene, given 6 matching bases. Sequencing was carried out using PBMCs or T cells enriched from blood (not recorded which). The CDR3 region has the sequence CASSVGWQGGEQYF. The sequence in DNA is TGTGCCAGCAGCGTAGGGTGGCAGGGAGGCGAGCAGTACTTC. Reference TRBV9 and TRBJ2-7 genes cover what lies past the CDR3, so the full variable domain is DSGVTQTPKHLITATGQRVTLRCSPRSGDLSVYWYQQSLDQGLQFLIQYYNGEERAKGNILERFSAQQFPDLHSELNLSSLELGDSALYFCASSVGWQGGEQYFGPGTRLTVT.